This TCR beta chain was identified during a study of T cells expressing NK-cell markers. For the study at large: Seven sequenced donors out of eight were HCMV-seropositive, one seronegative. Broader study findings: Leadership of the CD3+CD56-NKG2C+ fraction also belonged to these clonotypes in several donors.

The cDNA for TCR beta came from 5'RACE template switching with UMIs. TCRdb re-called the 5' RACE reads; one entry per CDR3 protein, DNA not given. The table counts some 410,000 distinct CDR3 sequences; less than 7.5% lies in the top ten. This CDR3 has 12 amino acids. Germline CDR1 reads DFQATT; CDR2 reads SNEGSKA (reference sequence). Of note for this clonotype: The antigen remains undetermined.

This TCR came from a woman between 18 and 75 years old in good health. Sequencing input: blood T cells: a sorted CD56 or NKG2C T cell subset, CD4+ or CD8+ T cells, or bulk PBMC T cells (not recorded which). This sequence joins TRBV20-1 and TRBJ1-5; TCRdb names TRBD1, which stays unverified in the absence of DNA. The CDR3: CSAFQGEGPQHF.